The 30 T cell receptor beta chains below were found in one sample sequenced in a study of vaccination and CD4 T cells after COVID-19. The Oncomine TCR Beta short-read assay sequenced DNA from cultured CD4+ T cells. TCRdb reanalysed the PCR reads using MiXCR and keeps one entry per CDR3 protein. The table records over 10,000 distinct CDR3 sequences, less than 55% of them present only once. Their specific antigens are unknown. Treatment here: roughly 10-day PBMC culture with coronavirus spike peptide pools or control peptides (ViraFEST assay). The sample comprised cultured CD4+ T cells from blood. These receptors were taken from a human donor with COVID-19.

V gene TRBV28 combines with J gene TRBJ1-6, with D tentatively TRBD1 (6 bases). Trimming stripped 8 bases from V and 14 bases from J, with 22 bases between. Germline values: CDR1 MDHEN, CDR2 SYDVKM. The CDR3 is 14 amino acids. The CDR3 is CASLDGGPLSTLHF. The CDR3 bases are TGTGCCAGCCTCGACGGGGGCCCCCTTTCCACCCTCCACTTT.

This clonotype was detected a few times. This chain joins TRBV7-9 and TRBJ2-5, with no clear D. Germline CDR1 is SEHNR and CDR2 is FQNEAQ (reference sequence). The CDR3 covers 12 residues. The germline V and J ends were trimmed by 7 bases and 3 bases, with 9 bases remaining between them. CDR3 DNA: TGTGCCAGCAATGGTATGGAAGAGACCCAGTACTTC. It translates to CASNGMEETQYF.

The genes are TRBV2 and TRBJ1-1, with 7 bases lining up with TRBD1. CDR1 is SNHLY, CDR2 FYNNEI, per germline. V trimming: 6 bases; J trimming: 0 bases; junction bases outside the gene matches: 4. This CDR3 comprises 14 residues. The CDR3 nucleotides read TGTGCCAGCAGGGCTGACAGGGTGAACACTGAAGCTTTCTTT. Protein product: CASRADRVNTEAFF.

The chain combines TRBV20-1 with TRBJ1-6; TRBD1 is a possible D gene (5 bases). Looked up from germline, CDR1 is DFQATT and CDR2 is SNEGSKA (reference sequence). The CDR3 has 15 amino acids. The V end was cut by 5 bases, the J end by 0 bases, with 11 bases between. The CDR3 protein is CSALPGSSYNSPLHF. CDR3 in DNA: TGCAGTGCTCTTCCAGGGAGCTCCTATAATTCACCCCTCCACTTT.

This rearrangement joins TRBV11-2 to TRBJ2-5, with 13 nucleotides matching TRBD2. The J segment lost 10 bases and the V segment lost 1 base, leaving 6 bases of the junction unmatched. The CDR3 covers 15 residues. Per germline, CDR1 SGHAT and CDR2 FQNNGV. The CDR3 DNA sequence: TGTGCCAGCAGCTTAGGAAGGGGACTAGCGGGGCACCAGTACTTC. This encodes CASSLGRGLAGHQYF.

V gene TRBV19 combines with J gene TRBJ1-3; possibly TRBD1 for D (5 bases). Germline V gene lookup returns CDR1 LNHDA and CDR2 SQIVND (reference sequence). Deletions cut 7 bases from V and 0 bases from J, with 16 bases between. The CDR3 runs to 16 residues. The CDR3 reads CASIGRGASSGNTIYF. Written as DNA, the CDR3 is TGTGCCAGTATAGGCCGCGGGGCCTCCTCTGGAAACACCATATATTTT. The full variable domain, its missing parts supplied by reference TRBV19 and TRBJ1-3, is DGGITQSPKYLFRKEGQNVTLSCEQNLNHDAMYWYRQDPGQGLRLIYYSQIVNDFQKGDIAEGYSVSREKKESFPLTVTSAQKNPTAFYLCASIGRGASSGNTIYFGEGSWLTVV.

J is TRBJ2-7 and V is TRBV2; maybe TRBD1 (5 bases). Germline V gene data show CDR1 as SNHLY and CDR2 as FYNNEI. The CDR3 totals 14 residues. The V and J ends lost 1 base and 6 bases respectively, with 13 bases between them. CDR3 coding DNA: TGTGCCAGCAGTGAAGTGGGGTACGACAGCGAGCAGTACTTC. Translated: CASSEVGYDSEQYF.

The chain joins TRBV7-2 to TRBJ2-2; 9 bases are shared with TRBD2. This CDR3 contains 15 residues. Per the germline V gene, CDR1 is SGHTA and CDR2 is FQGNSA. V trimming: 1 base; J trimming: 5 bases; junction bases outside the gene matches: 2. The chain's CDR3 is CASSLGLAGTGELFF. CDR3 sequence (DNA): TGTGCCAGCAGCTTAGGGCTAGCGGGGACCGGGGAGCTGTTTTTT.

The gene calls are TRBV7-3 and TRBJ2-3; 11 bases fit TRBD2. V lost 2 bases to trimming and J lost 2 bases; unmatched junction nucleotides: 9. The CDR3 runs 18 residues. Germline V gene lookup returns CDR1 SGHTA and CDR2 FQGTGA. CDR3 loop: CASSLGLAGTPITDTQYF. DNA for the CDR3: TGTGCCAGCAGCTTAGGACTAGCGGGTACCCCAATCACAGATACGCAGTATTTT.

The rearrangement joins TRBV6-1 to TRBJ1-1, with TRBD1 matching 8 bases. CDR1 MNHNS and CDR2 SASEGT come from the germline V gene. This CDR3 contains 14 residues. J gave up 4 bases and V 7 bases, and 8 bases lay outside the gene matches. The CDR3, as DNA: TGTGCCAGCACCCTAGAGGACAGGGCCACTGAAGCTTTCTTT. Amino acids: CASTLEDRATEAFF.

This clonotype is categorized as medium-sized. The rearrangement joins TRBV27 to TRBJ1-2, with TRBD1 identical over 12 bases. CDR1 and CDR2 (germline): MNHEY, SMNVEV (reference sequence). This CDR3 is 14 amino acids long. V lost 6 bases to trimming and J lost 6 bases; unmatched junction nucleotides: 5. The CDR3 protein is CASSYRDRGHGYTF. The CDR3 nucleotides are TGTGCCAGCAGCTACCGGGACAGGGGGCATGGCTACACCTTC.

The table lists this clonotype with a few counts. DNA for the CDR3: TGTGCCACGGACAGGGGAAGAGAAAAACTGTTTTTT. This translates into CATDRGREKLFF. V gene TRBV30 combines with J gene TRBJ1-4, with 9 nucleotides matching TRBD1. Germline V CDR1 and CDR2: GTSNPN, SVGIG (reference sequence). This CDR3 is built from 12 residues. V shed 8 bases and J 8 bases; nucleotides not matched to a gene: 6.

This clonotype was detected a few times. CDR3 nucleotides: TGTGCCAGCAGTGAAGGGCCGGGGTACACTGAAGCTTTCTTT. Translated, it gives CASSEGPGYTEAFF. The V and J genes are TRBV2 and TRBJ1-1; D is ambiguous. Germline lookup yields CDR1 SNHLY and CDR2 FYNNEI. The CDR3 covers 14 residues. The germline V and J ends were trimmed by 1 base and 3 bases, with 9 bases remaining between them. The full variable domain, with the rest looked up from reference TRBV2 and TRBJ1-1, is EPEVTQTPSHQVTQMGQEVILRCVPISNHLYFYWYRQILGQKVEFLVSFYNNEISEKSEIFDDQFSVERPDGSNFTLKIRSTKLEDSAMYFCASSEGPGYTEAFFGQGTRLTVV.

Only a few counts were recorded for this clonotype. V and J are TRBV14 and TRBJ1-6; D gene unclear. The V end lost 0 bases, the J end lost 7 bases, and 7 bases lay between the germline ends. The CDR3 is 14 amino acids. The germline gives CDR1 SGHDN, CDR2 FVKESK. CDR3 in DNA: TGTGCCAGCAGCCAAGAGACGAGGAATTCACCCCTCCACTTT. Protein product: CASSQETRNSPLHF.

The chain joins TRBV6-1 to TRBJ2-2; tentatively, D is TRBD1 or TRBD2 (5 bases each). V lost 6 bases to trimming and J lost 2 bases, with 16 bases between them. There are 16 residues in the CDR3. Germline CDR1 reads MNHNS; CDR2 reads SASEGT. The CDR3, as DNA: TGTGCCAGCAGGGTCCCGGGGCAGAGTAACACCGGGGAGCTGTTTTTT. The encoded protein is CASRVPGQSNTGELFF.

In DNA form, the CDR3 reads TGTGCCAGCAGGTACAGGGTAGACCTCTCCAATGAGCAGTTCTTC. Protein product: CASRYRVDLSNEQFF. The chain carries TRBV27 and TRBJ2-1, with a possible D match to TRBD1 (6 bases). Germline-derived CDR1 and CDR2 are MNHEY and SMNVEV (reference sequence). The CDR3 is made up of 15 amino acids. Trimming shortened V by 6 bases and J by 6 bases, and 18 bases separated the two germline ends.

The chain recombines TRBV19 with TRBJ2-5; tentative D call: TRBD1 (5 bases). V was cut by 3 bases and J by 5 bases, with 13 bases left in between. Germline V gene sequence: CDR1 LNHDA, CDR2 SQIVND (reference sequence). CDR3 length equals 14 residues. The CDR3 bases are TGTGCCAGTAGTATTTCCAGGGCGGTTGAGACCCAGTACTTC. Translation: CASSISRAVETQYF.

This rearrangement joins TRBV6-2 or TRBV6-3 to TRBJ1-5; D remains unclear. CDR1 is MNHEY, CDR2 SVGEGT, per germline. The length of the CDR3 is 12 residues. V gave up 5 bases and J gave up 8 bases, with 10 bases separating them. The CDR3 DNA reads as TGTGCCAGCAGTCCCCAGTTTGAGCCCCAGCATTTT. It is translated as CASSPQFEPQHF.

CDR3 protein: CSARDAGRQNYGYTF. Here the CDR3 DNA reads TGCAGTGCTAGAGACGCAGGGCGACAGAACTATGGCTACACCTTC. This rearrangement joins TRBV20-1 to TRBJ1-2; the D gene is possibly TRBD1 (5 bases). V lost 0 bases to trimming and J lost 2 bases, with 13 bases between them. The CDR3 loop spans 15 amino acids. The V gene's germline CDR1 is DFQATT and CDR2 SNEGSKA (reference sequence).

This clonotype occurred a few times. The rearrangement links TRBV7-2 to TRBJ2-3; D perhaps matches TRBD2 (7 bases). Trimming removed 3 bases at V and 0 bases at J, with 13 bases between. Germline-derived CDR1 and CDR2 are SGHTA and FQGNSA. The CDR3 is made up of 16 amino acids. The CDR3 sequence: CASSLGGGSSTDTQYF. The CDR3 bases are TGTGCCAGCAGCTTGGGGGGGGGCTCTAGCACAGATACGCAGTATTTT.

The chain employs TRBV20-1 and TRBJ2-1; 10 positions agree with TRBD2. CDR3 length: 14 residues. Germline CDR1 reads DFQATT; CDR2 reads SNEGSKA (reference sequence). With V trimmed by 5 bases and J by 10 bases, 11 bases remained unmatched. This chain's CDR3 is CSAERTSGGGEQFF. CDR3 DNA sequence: TGCAGTGCTGAGCGGACTAGCGGCGGGGGGGAGCAGTTCTTC.

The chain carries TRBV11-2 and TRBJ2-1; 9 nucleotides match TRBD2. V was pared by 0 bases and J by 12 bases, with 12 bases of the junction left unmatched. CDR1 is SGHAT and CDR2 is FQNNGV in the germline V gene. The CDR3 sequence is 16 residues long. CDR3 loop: CASSLEGAGLSGGQFF. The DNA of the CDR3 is TGTGCCAGCAGCTTAGAAGGGGCGGGGCTTAGCGGGGGGCAGTTCTTC.

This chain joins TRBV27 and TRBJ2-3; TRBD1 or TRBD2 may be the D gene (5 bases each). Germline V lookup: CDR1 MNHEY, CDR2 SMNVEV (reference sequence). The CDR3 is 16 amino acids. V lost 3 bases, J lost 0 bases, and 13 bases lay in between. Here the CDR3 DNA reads TGTGCCAGCAGTTTTTCCGGGACCGCTAGCACAGATACGCAGTATTTT. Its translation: CASSFSGTASTDTQYF.

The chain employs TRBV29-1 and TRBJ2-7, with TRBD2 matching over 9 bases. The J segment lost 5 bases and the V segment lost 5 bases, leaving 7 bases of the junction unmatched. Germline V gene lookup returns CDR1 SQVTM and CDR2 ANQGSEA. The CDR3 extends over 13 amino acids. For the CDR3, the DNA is TGCAGCGTTAGGGGCGGGGGGGCCGACGAGCAGTACTTC. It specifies CSVRGGGADEQYF.

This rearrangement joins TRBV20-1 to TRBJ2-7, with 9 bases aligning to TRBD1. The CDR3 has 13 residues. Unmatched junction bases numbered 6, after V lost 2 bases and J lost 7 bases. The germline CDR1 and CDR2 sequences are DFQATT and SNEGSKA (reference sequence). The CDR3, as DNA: TGCAGTGCTAGACGGGACAGGGTTGGTGAGCAGTACTTC. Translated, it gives CSARRDRVGEQYF.

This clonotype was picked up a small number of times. The CDR3 spells CASSRTDVNQPQHF. CDR3 coding DNA: TGTGCCAGCAGCCGAACGGACGTAAATCAGCCCCAGCATTTT. The V call is TRBV7-9, the J call TRBJ1-5; D not resolved. The CDR3 is made up of 14 amino acids. CDR1 SEHNR and CDR2 FQNEAQ come from the germline V gene (reference sequence). V was cut by 5 bases and J by 4 bases, with 12 bases left in between. Drawing the rest from reference TRBV7-9 and TRBJ1-5, the complete variable domain is DTGVSQNPRHKITKRGQNVTFRCDPISEHNRLYWYRQTLGQGPEFLTYFQNEAQLEKSRLLSDRFSAERPKGSFSTLEIQRTEQGDSAMYLCASSRTDVNQPQHFGDGTRLSIL.

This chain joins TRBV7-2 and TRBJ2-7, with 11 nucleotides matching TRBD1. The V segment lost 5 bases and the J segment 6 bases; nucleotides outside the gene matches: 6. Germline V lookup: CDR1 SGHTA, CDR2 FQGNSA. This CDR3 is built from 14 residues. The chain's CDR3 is CASSPGDRGTEQYF. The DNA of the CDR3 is TGTGCCAGCAGCCCAGGGGACAGGGGGACCGAGCAGTACTTC.

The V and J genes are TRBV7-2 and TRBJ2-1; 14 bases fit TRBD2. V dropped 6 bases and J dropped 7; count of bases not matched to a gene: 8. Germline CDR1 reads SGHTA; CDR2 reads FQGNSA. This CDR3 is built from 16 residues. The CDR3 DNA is TGTGCCAGCAGACTCCCGACTAGCGGGGGGGGAAATGAGCAGTTCTTC. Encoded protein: CASRLPTSGGGNEQFF.

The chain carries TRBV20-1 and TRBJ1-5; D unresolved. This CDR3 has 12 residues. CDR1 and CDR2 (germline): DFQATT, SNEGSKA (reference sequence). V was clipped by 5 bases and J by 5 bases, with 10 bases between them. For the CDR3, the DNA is TGCAGTGCTGGCCTTGGGGATCAGCCCCAGCATTTT. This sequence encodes CSAGLGDQPQHF.

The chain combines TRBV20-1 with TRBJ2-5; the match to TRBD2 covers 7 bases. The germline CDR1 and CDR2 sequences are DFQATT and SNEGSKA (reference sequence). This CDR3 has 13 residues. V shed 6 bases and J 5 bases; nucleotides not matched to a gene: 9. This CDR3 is CSATMGGEETQYF. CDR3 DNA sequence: TGCAGTGCGACTATGGGGGGGGAGGAGACCCAGTACTTC.